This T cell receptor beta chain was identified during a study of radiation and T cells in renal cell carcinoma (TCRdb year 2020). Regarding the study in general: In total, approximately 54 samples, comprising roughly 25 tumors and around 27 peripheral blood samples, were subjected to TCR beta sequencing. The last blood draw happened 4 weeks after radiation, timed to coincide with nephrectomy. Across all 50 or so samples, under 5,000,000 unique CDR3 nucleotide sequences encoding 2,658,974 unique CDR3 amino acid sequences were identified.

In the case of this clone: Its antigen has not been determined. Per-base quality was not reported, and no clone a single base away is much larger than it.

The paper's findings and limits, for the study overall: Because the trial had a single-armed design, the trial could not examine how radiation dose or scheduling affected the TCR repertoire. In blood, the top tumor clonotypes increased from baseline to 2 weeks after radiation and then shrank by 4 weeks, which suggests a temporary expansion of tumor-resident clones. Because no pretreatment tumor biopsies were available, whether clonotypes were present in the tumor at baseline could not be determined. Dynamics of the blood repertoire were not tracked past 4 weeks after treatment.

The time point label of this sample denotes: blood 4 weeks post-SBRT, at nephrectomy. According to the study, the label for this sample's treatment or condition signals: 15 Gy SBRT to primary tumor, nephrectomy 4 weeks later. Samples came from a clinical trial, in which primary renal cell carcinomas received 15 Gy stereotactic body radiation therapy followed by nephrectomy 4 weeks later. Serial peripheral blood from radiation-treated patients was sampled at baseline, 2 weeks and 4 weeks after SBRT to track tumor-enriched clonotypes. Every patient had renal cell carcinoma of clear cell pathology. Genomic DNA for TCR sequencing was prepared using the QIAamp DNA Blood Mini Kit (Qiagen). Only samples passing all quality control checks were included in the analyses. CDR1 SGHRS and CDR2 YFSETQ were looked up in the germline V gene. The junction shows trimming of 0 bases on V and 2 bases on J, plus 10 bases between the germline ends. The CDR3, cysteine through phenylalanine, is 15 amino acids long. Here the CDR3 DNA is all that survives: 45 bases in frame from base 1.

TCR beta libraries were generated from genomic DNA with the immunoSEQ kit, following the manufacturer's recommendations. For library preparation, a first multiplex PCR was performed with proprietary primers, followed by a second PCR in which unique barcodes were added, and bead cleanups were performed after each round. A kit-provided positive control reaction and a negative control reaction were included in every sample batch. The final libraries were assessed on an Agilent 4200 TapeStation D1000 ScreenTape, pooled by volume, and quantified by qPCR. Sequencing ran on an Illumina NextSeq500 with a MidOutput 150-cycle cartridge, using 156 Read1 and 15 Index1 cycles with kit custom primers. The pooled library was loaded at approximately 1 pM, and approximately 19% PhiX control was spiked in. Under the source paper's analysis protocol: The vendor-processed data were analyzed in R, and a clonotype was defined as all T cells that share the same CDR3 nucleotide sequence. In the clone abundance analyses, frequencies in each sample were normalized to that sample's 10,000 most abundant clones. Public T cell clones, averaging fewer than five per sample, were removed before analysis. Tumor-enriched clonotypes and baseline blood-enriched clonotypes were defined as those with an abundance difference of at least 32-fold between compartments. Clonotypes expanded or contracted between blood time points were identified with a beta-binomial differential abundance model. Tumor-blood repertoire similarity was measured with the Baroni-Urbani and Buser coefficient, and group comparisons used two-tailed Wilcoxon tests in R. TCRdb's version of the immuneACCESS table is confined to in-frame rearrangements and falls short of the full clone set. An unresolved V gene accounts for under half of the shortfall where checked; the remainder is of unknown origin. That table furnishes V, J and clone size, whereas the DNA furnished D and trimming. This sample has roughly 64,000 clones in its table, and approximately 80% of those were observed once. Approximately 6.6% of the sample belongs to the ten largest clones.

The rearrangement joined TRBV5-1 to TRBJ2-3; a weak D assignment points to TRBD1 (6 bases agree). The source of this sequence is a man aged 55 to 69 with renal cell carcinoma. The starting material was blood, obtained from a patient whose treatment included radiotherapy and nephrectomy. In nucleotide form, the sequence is TGCGCCAGCAGCTTGGGACAGGCCGTCACAGATACGCAGTATTTT. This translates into CASSLGQAVTDTQYF.